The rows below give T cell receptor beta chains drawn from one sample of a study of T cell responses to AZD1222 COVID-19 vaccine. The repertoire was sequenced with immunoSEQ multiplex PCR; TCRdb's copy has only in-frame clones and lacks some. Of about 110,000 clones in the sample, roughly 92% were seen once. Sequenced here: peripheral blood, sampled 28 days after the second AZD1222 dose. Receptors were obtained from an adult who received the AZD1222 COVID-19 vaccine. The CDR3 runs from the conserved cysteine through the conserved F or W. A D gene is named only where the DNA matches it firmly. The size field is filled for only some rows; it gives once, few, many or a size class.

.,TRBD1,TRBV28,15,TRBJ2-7,TGTGCCAGCAGTCCGACAGGGACAGGATCCTACGAGCAGTACTTC,CASSPTGTGSYEQYF
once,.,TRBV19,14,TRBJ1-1,TGTGCCAGTAGCAATCTCGGGGCGGGCACTGAAGCTTTCTTT,CASSNLGAGTEAFF
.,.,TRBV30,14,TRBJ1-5,TGTGCCTGGAGTGCACCCCCCCTTGGGCAGCCCCAGCATTTT,CAWSAPPLGQPQHF
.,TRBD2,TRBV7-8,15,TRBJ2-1,TGTGCCAGCACCCGCCTAGCGGGGGGGCCTGATGAGCAGTTCTTC,CASTRLAGGPDEQFF
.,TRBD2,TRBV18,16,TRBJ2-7,TGTGCCAGCTCAGCCAGACGCAGCGGGGTATCCTACGAGCAGTACTTC,CASSARRSGVSYEQYF
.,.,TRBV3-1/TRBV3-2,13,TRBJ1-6,TGTGCCAGCAGCGGGGCCTATAATTCACCCCTCCACTTT,CASSGAYNSPLHF
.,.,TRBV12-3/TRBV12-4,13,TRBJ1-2,TGTGCCAGCACCCTGGGGGGCGTCGGGGGCTACACCTTC,CASTLGGVGGYTF
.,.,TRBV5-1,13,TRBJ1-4,TGCGCCAGCAGGGCGAACAGGGATGAAAAACTGTTTTTT,CASRANRDEKLFF
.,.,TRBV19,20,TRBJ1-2,TGTGCCAGTAGCCCCGGAGCTAGGGTCCCGGCGCGTCACCTAAACTATGGCTACACCTTC,CASSPGARVPARHLNYGYTF
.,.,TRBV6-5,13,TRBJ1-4,TGTGCCAGCTATGGGCGGACTAATGAAAAACTGTTTTTT,CASYGRTNEKLFF
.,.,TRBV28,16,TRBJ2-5,TGTGCCAGCTTCCCCCCGGGGGGCAGGGGAGGAGAGACCCAGTACTTC,CASFPPGGRGGETQYF
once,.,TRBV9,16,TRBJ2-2,TGTGCCAGCAGCGTAGTTGCAGGGAGGAACACCGGGGAGCTGTTTTTT,CASSVVAGRNTGELFF
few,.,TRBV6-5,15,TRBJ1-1,TGTGCCAGCAGTTACTTAGGGGCCCGAAACACTGAAGCTTTCTTT,CASSYLGARNTEAFF
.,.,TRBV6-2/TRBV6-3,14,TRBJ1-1,TGTGCCAGCAGTTACCGACGGGAAAACACTGAAGCTTTCTTT,CASSYRRENTEAFF
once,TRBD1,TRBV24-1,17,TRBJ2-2,TGTGCCACCAGTGCCCCCACAGGGGCCCAGGGCACCGGGGAGCTGTTTTTT,CATSAPTGAQGTGELFF
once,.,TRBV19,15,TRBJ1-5,TGTGCCAGTAGTACCCACCAACAGGGCGGTCAGCCCCAGCATTTT,CASSTHQQGGQPQHF
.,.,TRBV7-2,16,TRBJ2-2,TGTGCCAGCAGCTTCCAGGGGTCACCGAACACCGGGGAGCTGTTTTTT,CASSFQGSPNTGELFF
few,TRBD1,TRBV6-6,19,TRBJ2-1,TGTGCCAGCCGTCACACAGGGGGGAGAGGGACTGGGGCTTACAATGAGCAGTTCTTC,CASRHTGGRGTGAYNEQFF
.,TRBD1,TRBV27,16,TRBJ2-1,TGTGCCAGCAGCTTACGCGGGACAGGGGTTAACAATGAGCAGTTCTTC,CASSLRGTGVNNEQFF
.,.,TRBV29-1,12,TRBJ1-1,TGCAGCGTTGACGTGGTGAACACTGAAGCTTTCTTT,CSVDVVNTEAFF
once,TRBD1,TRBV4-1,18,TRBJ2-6,TGCGCCAGCAGCCAATTGAGACAGGGGGCGAGTGGGGCCAACGTCCTGACTTTC,CASSQLRQGASGANVLTF
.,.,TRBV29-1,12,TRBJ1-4,TGCAGCGTTGTAGACTTGACAGAAAAACTGTTTTTT,CSVVDLTEKLFF
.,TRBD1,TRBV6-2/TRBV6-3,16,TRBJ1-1,TGTGCCAGCAGTTACCATAGCCGGACAGGGAACACTGAAGCTTTCTTT,CASSYHSRTGNTEAFF
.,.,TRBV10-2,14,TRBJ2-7,TGCGCCAGCGCCCCCTCGTCACCGTCCTACGAGCAGTACTTC,CASAPSSPSYEQYF
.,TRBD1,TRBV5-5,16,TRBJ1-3,TGTGCCAGCAGCTTCGAACAGGGGGTATTTGGAAACACCATATATTTT,CASSFEQGVFGNTIYF
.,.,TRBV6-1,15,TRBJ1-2,TGTGCCAGCAGTGAAGGCGCAGGGGAGCACTATGGCTACACCTTC,CASSEGAGEHYGYTF
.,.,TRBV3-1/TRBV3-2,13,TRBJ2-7,TGTGCCAGCAGACACGGACCCGGCTACGAGCAGTACTTC,CASRHGPGYEQYF
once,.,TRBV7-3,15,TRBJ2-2,TGTGCCAGCAGCCCCCCTCCTACGTTTGGCGGGGAGCTGTTTTTT,CASSPPPTFGGELFF
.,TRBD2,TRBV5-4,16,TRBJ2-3,TGTGCCAGCAGCTTCTTACCGGGACTAGCAACAGATACGCAGTATTTT,CASSFLPGLATDTQYF
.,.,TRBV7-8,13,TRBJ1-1,TGTGCCAGCAGCCGTCAGGGTGACACTGAAGCTTTCTTT,CASSRQGDTEAFF
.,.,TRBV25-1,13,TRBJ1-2,TGTGCCAGTCGACCCCTGAGTGGCTATGGCTACACCTTC,CASRPLSGYGYTF
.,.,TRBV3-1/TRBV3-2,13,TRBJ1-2,TGTGCCAGCAGCCAAGATGGGGAGGGCTTTTACACCTTC,CASSQDGEGFYTF
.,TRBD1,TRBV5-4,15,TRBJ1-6,TGTGCCAGCAGCTTGACAGGGGTCGATAATTCACCCCTCCACTTT,CASSLTGVDNSPLHF
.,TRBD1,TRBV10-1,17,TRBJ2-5,TGCGCCAGCAGTGAGCGAGGGACAGGGGCGAACCAAGAGACCCAGTACTTC,CASSERGTGANQETQYF
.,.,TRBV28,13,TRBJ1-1,TGTGCCAGCAGTTGGGGGGAGAACACTGAAGCTTTCTTT,CASSWGENTEAFF
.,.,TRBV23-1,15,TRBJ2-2,TGCGCCAGCACCCCCGAGGGAAAGGGCACCGGGGAGCTGTTTTTT,CASTPEGKGTGELFF
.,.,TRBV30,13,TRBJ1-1,TGTGCCTGGAGTGTCCTAGGGGCCACTGAAGCTTTCTTT,CAWSVLGATEAFF